This TCR beta chain was identified during a study of beta chain features in type 1 diabetes. Averaging approximately 0.11 L, one heparinised blood draw was given by each donor. Sorting that relied on CD45RO/CCR7/CD25/CD127/CD95/CD27 yielded CD4+ naive, central memory, regulatory and stem cell-like memory cells. General study points: Among all four CD4+ subsets, Type 1 diabetes patients had TCRB CDR3s that were moderately but significantly shorter. Sampled from patients, naive, central memory and Treg TCRB repertoires appeared more similar than those sampled from healthy donors. Possible PCR preference for shorter templates applied equally to patients and controls.

Germline CDR1 reads SEHNR; CDR2 reads FQNEAQ (reference sequence). V was cut by 6 bases and J by 4 bases, with 13 bases left in between. This CDR3 has 14 amino acids. This clone has more than one count but fewer than ten. As yet, its antigen is unknown. Expressed TCRB transcripts were sequenced, since all the RNA that had been isolated was reverse transcribed. Assay: immunoSEQ multiplex PCR; the TCRdb copy retains only in-frame clones and omits some. The table has about 660,000 clones, more than 12% seen once. The receptor was derived from a man between 18 and 29 years old with type 1 diabetes. The chain is built from TRBV7-9 and TRBJ2-1; D is possibly TRBD2 (6 bases). Sequenced material: naive CD4+ T cells from blood. This CDR3 is CASSWGGSYNEQFF. DNA for the CDR3: TGTGCCAGCAGTTGGGGAGGATCGTACAATGAGCAGTTCTTC.